This is a list of T cell receptor beta chains from one sample in a study of radiation and T cells in renal cell carcinoma. Assay used: immunoSEQ multiplex PCR; TCRdb lists only in-frame clones, some missing. The sample records roughly 58,000 clones, around three quarters being singletons. The sample consisted of blood, taken from a patient whose treatment included radiotherapy and nephrectomy. Every receptor here comes from a man in his sixties with renal cell carcinoma. The CDR3 runs from the conserved cysteine through the conserved F or W. The D gene is left open where the match is weak. Rows give clone size only sometimes, using once, few, many, or a class for an expanded clone.

TRBJ2-6 NA TRBV7-8 many TGTGCCAGCAGCTTAGATCTTTGGTTGGTTCTTAACTCTGGGGCCAACGTCCTGACTTTC CASSLDLWLVLNSGANVLTF
TRBJ1-2 NA TRBV2 NA TGTGCCAGCAGTTTTGGGGGCTTCTCTGGCGTGACTTTGTATGGCTACACCTTC CASSFGGFSGVTLYGYTF
TRBJ2-7 TRBD2 TRBV15 NA TGTGCCACCAGCAGAGGGGGGAGGGAGGGTTACGAGCAGTACTTC CATSRGGREGYEQYF
TRBJ2-1 NA TRBV19 NA TGTGCCAGTAGTACGAGAGAGGGGGGTTTCAATGAGCAGTTCTTC CASSTREGGFNEQFF
TRBJ2-3 NA TRBV5-5 NA TGTGCCAGCAGCTTGTTACAGGGAACAGATACGCAGTATTTT CASSLLQGTDTQYF
TRBJ1-5 NA TRBV19 NA TGTGCCAGTAGCTACCGGGACAATCAGCCCCAGCATTTT CASSYRDNQPQHF
TRBJ1-1 TRBD1 TRBV6-5 NA TGTGCCAGCAGCAAGGGGGCAGTCACTGAAGCTTTCTTT CASSKGAVTEAFF
TRBJ2-5 NA TRBV5-1 NA TGCGCCAGCAGGGCCGGGACCGTCCAAGAGACCCAGTACTTC CASRAGTVQETQYF
TRBJ1-5 TRBD1 TRBV7-8 NA TGTGCCAGCAGGACCGAGGACAGGGGGCGGAATCAGCCCCAGCATTTT CASRTEDRGRNQPQHF
TRBJ1-3 NA TRBV18 NA TGTGCCAGCTCACCAAGCGGGGGCTCTGGAAACACCATATATTTT CASSPSGGSGNTIYF
TRBJ2-1 NA TRBV6-5 NA TGTGCCAGCCGCCTCGCGGATGAGCAGTTCTTC CASRLADEQFF
TRBJ1-1 NA TRBV6-5 NA TGTGCCAGCAGTTACTTGTGGGGTTCAAACACTGAAGCTTTCTTT CASSYLWGSNTEAFF
TRBJ2-1 NA TRBV7-2 NA TGTGCCAGCAGCTTAGATCTCTACAATGAGCAGTTCTTC CASSLDLYNEQFF
TRBJ2-4 TRBD1 TRBV5-1 NA TGCGCCAGCAGCTTGGCCGGGACAGGGGGCATTCGGGGCGTCGACATTCAGTACTTC CASSLAGTGGIRGVDIQYF
TRBJ1-2 NA TRBV5-1 few TGCGCCAGCAGCTTGGGGGCAGGCCAGGGCTACACCTTC CASSLGAGQGYTF
TRBJ2-3 NA TRBV7-3 once TGTGCCAGCAGCTTTCAGGGGGGAGGAGCAGATACGCAGTATTTT CASSFQGGGADTQYF
TRBJ2-3 TRBD2 TRBV5-1 NA TGCGCCAGCTCTCGGGAAGGAGCGGGGGACCTCACAGATACGCAGTATTTT CASSREGAGDLTDTQYF
TRBJ2-2 TRBD1 TRBV10-2 NA TGCGCCAGCAGCAATTCAGGGGGTTCGAACACCGGGGAGCTGTTTTTT CASSNSGGSNTGELFF
TRBJ1-5 NA TRBV10-3 NA TGTGCCATCAGTGAGATACCTCCAGCGGCAGATCAGCCCCAGCATTTT CAISEIPPAADQPQHF
TRBJ2-2 NA TRBV25-1 NA TGTGCCAGCAGTGAACTTAACACCGGGGAGCTGTTTTTT CASSELNTGELFF
TRBJ2-2 NA TRBV7-9 NA TGTGCCAGCAGCTCACGTCAGGGAGATAACCACGGGGAGCTGTTTTTT CASSSRQGDNHGELFF
TRBJ1-5 NA TRBV2 NA TGTGCCAGCAGTGTTTGGCGGGATAATCAGCCCCAGCATTTT CASSVWRDNQPQHF
TRBJ1-5 NA TRBV10-3 NA TGTGCCATCAGTCCCAGCAATCAGCCCCAGCATTTT CAISPSNQPQHF
TRBJ2-2 NA TRBV13 NA TGTGCCAGCAGCCCTTCTCCAAACAGGCAGATCACCGGGGAGCTGTTTTTT CASSPSPNRQITGELFF
TRBJ2-1 NA TRBV7-2 NA TGTGCCAGCAGCCCAACCTACAATGAGCAGTTCTTC CASSPTYNEQFF
TRBJ1-2 TRBD1 TRBV6-1 NA TGTGCCAGCAGCGCGACAGGGTATGGCTACACCTTC CASSATGYGYTF
TRBJ1-2 TRBD1 TRBV19 NA TGTGCCAGTAGTATGAGGACAGGGAAGGGGGTTTATGGCTACACCTTC CASSMRTGKGVYGYTF
TRBJ2-2 NA TRBV6-1 NA TGTGCCAGCAGTGGGAACAGGGTTCCCGGGGAGCTGTTTTTT CASSGNRVPGELFF
TRBJ1-3 TRBD1 TRBV11-2 once TGTGCCAGCAGCTTAGGGACAGGGGATGGAAACACCATATATTTT CASSLGTGDGNTIYF
TRBJ1-5 NA TRBV6-1 NA TGTGCCAGCAGACAACCGGGGAGCAATCAGCCCCAGCATTTT CASRQPGSNQPQHF
TRBJ2-2 NA TRBV19 NA TGTGCCAGTAGTCCCGCCGGAACCGGGGGTTTCGTAACCGGGGAGCTGTTTTTT CASSPAGTGGFVTGELFF
TRBJ1-5 TRBD1 TRBV6-6 NA TGTGCCAGCAGCCAGGGACAGAGAAATCAGCCCCAGCATTTT CASSQGQRNQPQHF
TRBJ2-1 TRBD2 TRBV9 NA TGTGCCAGCAGCGTAAGGCCTAGCGGGATAGGGAATGAGCAGTTCTTC CASSVRPSGIGNEQFF
TRBJ2-1 TRBD1 TRBV7-9 NA TGTGCCAGCAGCCCGGGACAGCAAACCTACAATGAGCAGTTCTTC CASSPGQQTYNEQFF
TRBJ1-2 NA TRBV6-1 NA TGTGCCAGCACTACGCAGGGGGGCTACACCTTC CASTTQGGYTF
TRBJ2-5 NA TRBV11-2 few TGTGCCAGCAGCTCAGCCCTGACAGAAGAACAAGAGACCCAGTACTTC CASSSALTEEQETQYF